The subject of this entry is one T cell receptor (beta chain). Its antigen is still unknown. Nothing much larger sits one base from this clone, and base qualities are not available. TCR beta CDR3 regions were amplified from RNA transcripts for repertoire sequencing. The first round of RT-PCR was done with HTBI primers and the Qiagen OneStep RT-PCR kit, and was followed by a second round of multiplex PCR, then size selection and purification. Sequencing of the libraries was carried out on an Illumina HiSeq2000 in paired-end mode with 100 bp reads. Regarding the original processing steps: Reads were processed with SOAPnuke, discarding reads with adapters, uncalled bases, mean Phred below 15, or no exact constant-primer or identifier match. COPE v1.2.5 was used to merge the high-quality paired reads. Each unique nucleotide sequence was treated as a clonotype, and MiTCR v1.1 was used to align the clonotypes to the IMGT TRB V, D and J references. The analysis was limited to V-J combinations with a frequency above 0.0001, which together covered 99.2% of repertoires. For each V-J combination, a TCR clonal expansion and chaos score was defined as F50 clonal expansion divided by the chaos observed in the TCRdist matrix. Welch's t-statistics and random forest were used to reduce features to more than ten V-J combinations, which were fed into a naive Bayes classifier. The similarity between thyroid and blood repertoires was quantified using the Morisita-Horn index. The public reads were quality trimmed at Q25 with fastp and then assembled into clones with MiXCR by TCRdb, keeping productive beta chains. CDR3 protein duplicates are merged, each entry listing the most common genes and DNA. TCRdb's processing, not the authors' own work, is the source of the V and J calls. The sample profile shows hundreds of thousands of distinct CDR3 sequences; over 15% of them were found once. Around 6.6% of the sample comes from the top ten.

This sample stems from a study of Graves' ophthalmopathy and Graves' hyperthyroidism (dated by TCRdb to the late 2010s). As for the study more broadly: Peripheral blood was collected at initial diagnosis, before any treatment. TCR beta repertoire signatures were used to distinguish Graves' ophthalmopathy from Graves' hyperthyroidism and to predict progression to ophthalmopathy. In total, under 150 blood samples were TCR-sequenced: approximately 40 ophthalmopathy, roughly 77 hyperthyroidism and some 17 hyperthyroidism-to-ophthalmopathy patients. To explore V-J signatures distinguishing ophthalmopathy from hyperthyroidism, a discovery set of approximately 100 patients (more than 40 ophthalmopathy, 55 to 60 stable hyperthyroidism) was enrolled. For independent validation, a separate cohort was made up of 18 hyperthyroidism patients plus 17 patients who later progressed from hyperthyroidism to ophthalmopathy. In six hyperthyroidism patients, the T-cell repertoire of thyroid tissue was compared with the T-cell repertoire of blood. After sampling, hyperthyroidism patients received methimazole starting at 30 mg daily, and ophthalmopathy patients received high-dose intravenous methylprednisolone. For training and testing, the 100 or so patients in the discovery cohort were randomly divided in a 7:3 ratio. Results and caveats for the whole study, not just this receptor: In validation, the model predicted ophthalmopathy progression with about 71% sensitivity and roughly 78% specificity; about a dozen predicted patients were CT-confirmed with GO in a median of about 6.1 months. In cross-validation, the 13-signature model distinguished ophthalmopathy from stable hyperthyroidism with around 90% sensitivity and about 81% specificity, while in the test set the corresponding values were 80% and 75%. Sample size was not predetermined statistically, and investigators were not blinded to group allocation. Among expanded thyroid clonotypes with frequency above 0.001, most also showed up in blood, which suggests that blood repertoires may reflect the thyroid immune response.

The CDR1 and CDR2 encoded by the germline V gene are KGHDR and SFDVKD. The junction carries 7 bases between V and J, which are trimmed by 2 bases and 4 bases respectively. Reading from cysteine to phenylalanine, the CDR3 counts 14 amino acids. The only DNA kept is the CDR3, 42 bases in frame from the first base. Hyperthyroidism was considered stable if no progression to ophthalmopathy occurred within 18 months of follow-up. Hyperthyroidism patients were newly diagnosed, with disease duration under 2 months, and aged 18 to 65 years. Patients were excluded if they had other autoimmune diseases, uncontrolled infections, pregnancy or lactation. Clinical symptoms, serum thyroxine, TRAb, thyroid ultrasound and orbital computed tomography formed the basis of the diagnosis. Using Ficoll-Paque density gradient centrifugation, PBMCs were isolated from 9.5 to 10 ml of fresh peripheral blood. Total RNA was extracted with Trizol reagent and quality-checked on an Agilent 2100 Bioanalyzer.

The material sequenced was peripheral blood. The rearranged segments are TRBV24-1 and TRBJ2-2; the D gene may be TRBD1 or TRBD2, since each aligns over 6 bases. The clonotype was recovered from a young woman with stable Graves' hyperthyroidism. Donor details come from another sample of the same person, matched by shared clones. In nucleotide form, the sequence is TGTGCCACCAGTGATTGGGGGGCCACCGGGGAGCTGTTTTTT. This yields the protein CATSDWGATGELFF.